Following are 30 T cell receptor beta chains from one sample sequenced in a study of T cell responses to AZD1222 COVID-19 vaccine. The data were produced by immunoSEQ multiplex PCR, yet TCRdb's version contains in-frame clones alone and is incomplete. The repertoire includes some 140,000 clones, approximately 90% of them detected once, and about 5.9% sits in the top ten. Specimen: peripheral blood, collected on day 0 of AZD1222 vaccination. The receptors here all came from an adult in good health.

The chain couples TRBV30 to TRBJ2-7; 7 nucleotides match TRBD1. Looked up from germline, CDR1 is GTSNPN and CDR2 is SVGIG (reference sequence). CDR3 size: 16 residues. J lost 4 bases, V lost 2 bases, and 14 bases had no gene match. In nucleotides, the CDR3 is TGTGCCTGGAGTTCACCACGGGGACAGTCCACTTACGAGCAGTACTTC. Its protein is CAWSSPRGQSTYEQYF. The entire variable domain, with the rest obtained from reference TRBV30 and TRBJ2-7, is as follows: SQTIHQWPATLVQPVGSPLSLECTVEGTSNPNLYWYRQAAGRGLQLLFYSVGIGQISSEVPQNLSASRPQDRQFILSSKKLLLSDSGFYLCAWSSPRGQSTYEQYFGPGTRLTVT.

The chain is built from TRBV6-6 and TRBJ1-2, with a possible D match to TRBD1 (5 bases). Trimming removed 6 bases from V and 6 bases from J, with 20 bases in between. Germline V CDR1 and CDR2: MNHNY, SVGAGI (reference sequence). CDR3 length equals 15 residues. The DNA for the CDR3 is TGTGCCAGCAGACCACGGAGGGACTATGGCAATGGCTACACCTTC. Residues: CASRPRRDYGNGYTF.

The chain carries TRBV19 and TRBJ2-5; TRBD1 agrees at 9 bases. The CDR3 has 15 amino acids. V shed 3 bases, J shed 2 bases, and the junction held 4 bases outside the gene matches. Germline loops: CDR1 LNHDA, CDR2 SQIVND (reference sequence). DNA for the CDR3: TGTGCCAGTAGTATTGGGACAGGGTGGCAAGAGACCCAGTACTTC. It codes for CASSIGTGWQETQYF. Based on the CDR3 plus reference TRBV19 and TRBJ2-5, the full variable domain is DGGITQSPKYLFRKEGQNVTLSCEQNLNHDAMYWYRQDPGQGLRLIYYSQIVNDFQKGDIAEGYSVSREKKESFPLTVTSAQKNPTAFYLCASSIGTGWQETQYFGPGTRLLVL.

The rearrangement links TRBV28 to TRBJ1-2; D gene uncertain. V was shortened by 5 bases and J by 6 bases, with 10 bases between the two germline ends. Germline CDR1 reads MDHEN; CDR2 reads SYDVKM. This CDR3 contains 12 residues. The chain's CDR3 is CASSLGLHGYTF. Here the CDR3 DNA reads TGTGCCAGCAGTCTAGGTTTGCATGGCTACACCTTC.

This clone was seen more than once but under ten times. This chain links TRBV14 with TRBJ2-2, with 7 bases aligning to TRBD1. Germline loops: CDR1 SGHDN, CDR2 FVKESK. J gave up 1 base and V 6 bases, and 8 bases lay outside the gene matches. The CDR3 spans 16 residues. CDR3: CASSGIRDRNTGELFF. The CDR3, as DNA: TGTGCCAGCAGTGGGATTCGGGACAGGAACACCGGGGAGCTGTTTTTT.

DNA for the CDR3: TGTGCCAGCAGATCCAGGGGACTAGGAACCTCTTCTAGCTACGAGCAGTACTTC. Amino acids: CASRSRGLGTSSSYEQYF. The V and J genes are TRBV5-6 and TRBJ2-7; TRBD2 agrees at 8 bases. In germline, CDR1 is SGHDT, CDR2 YYEEEE. Trimming at V came to 5 bases and at J to 3 bases, leaving 19 bases not matched to a gene. This CDR3 has 18 amino acids. Complete variable domain (other parts from reference TRBV5-6 and TRBJ2-7): DAGVTQSPTHLIKTRGQQVTLRCSPKSGHDTVSWYQQALGQGPQFIFQYYEEEERQRGNFPDRFSGHQFPNYSSELNVNALLLGDSALYLCASRSRGLGTSSSYEQYFGPGTRLTVT.

The chain has TRBV19 and TRBJ2-4, with TRBD2 matching over 14 bases. Germline V CDR1 and CDR2: LNHDA, SQIVND (reference sequence). The length of the CDR3 is 22 residues. V gave up 6 bases and J gave up 3 bases; unmatched junction bases: 22. The CDR3 loop reads CASSIHPTGLAGGGGGKNIQYF. CDR3 nucleotides: TGTGCCAGTAGCATTCACCCCACCGGACTAGCGGGAGGTGGGGGGGGCAAAAACATTCAGTACTTC.

The CDR3 protein is CAISDAGSGNTIYF. The DNA of the CDR3 is TGTGCCATCAGTGACGCGGGCTCTGGAAACACCATATATTTT. V and J are TRBV10-3 and TRBJ1-3, with D hard to call. Germline CDR1 and CDR2: ENHRY and SYGVKD. Trimming pared 3 bases from V and 0 bases from J, leaving 6 bases between. CDR3 length: 14 amino acids.

The genes are TRBV28 and TRBJ1-1, with no clear D. Germline-derived CDR1 and CDR2 are MDHEN and SYDVKM. The CDR3 loop spans 10 amino acids. The germline V and J ends were trimmed by 6 bases and 7 bases, with 6 bases remaining between them. The CDR3 coding sequence is TGTGCCAGCAGGGGATATGAAGCTTTCTTT. Protein sequence: CASRGYEAFF.

For this clone: This sample includes further DNA sequences coding for the same CDR3. In DNA form, the CDR3 reads TGTGCCAGCAGTTTATTTGGCACTGAAGCTTTCTTT. This translates into CASSLFGTEAFF. The chain has TRBV28 and TRBJ1-1, with D unresolved. The germline V and J ends were trimmed by 1 base and 4 bases, with 4 bases remaining between them. This CDR3 has 12 amino acids. Germline V gene sequence: CDR1 MDHEN, CDR2 SYDVKM. The variable domain in full, completed from reference TRBV28 and TRBJ1-1, reads DVKVTQSSRYLVKRTGEKVFLECVQDMDHENMFWYRQDPGLGLRLIYFSYDVKMKEKGDIPEGYSVSREKKERFSLILESASTNQTSMYLCASSLFGTEAFFGQGTRLTVV.

The V gene is TRBV21-1, the J gene TRBJ2-4; TRBD2 was called by the table and not checked on the DNA. TRBV21-1 constitutes a pseudogene. The CDR3 loop spans 16 amino acids. This chain's CDR3 is CASSKERTLAKNIQYF. The CDR3 nucleotides are TGTGCCAGCAGCAAAGAACGGACTCTAGCCAAAAACATTCAGTACTTC.

Concerning this clone: It is unclear where the CDR3 begins or ends on the DNA, so no DNA is shown, and the CDR3 is as TCRdb lists it. The chain joins TRBV21-1 to TRBJ2-1; the listed D gene, TRBD1, was not tested against the DNA. TRBV21-1 is a known pseudogene. 14 amino acids form the CDR3, both terminal residues included. CDR3 sequence: CASISWAGGNEQFF.

J is TRBJ2-3 and V is TRBV13; no clear D. Germline CDR1 reads PRHDT; CDR2 reads FYEKMQ (reference sequence). V was clipped by 4 bases and J by 4 bases, with 9 bases between them. The length of the CDR3 is 13 residues. The CDR3 protein is CASSSAPADTQYF. CDR3 sequence (DNA): TGTGCCAGCAGCTCCGCCCCAGCAGATACGCAGTATTTT. Using reference TRBV13 and TRBJ2-3 for the parts outside the CDR3, the full variable domain is AAGVIQSPRHLIKEKRETATLKCYPIPRHDTVYWYQQGPGQDPQFLISFYEKMQSDKGSIPDRFSAQQFSDYHSELNMSSLELGDSALYFCASSSAPADTQYFGPGTRLTVL.

V gene TRBV7-9 combines with J gene TRBJ1-2, with D hard to call. The CDR3 loop spans 13 amino acids. V shed 2 bases and J shed 3 bases, with 7 bases lying between them. Germline values: CDR1 SEHNR, CDR2 FQNEAQ (reference sequence). In DNA form, the CDR3 reads TGTGCCAGCAGCTTATACACGCACTATGGCTACACCTTC. It translates to CASSLYTHYGYTF.

The V gene is TRBV6-2 or TRBV6-3, the J gene TRBJ1-5, with D possibly matching TRBD1 (6 bases). Germline values: CDR1 MNHEY, CDR2 SVGEGT. The V end lost 5 bases, the J end lost 7 bases, and 18 bases lay between the germline ends. This CDR3 comprises 15 residues. The CDR3 DNA reads as TGTGCCAGCAGTAACACCCAACAGGGAAAACAGCCCCAGCATTTT. Translating it yields CASSNTQQGKQPQHF.

This clone occurred a few times. This CDR3 is CASGLPLGLGYGYTF. The CDR3 DNA sequence: TGTGCTAGTGGTTTGCCGCTTGGTCTAGGGTATGGCTACACCTTC. The chain links TRBV12-5 to TRBJ1-2; D ambiguous. The V end was cut by 2 bases, the J end by 5 bases, with 15 bases between. The CDR3 is 15 residues long. Germline loops: CDR1 LGHNT, CDR2 FRNRAP.

The chain combines TRBV15 with TRBJ2-7; 8 nucleotides align to TRBD1. V shed 4 bases and J 2 bases; nucleotides not matched to a gene: 4. The germline V gene encodes CDR1 LNHNV and CDR2 YYDKDF (reference sequence). The CDR3 consists of 14 residues. CDR3: CATSTGQGAYEQYF. The CDR3 bases are TGTGCCACCAGCACAGGACAGGGAGCCTACGAGCAGTACTTC.

The chain carries TRBV5-6 and TRBJ2-7; TRBD2 is a possible D gene (6 bases). Per the germline V gene, CDR1 is SGHDT and CDR2 is YYEEEE. The CDR3 is 15 residues long. The V gene lost 0 bases and the J gene lost 5 bases, with 15 bases spanning the gap. The CDR3 bases are TGTGCCAGCAGCTTGGGGGGCGGGGAAGCCCACGAGCAGTACTTC. As protein: CASSLGGGEAHEQYF.

The gene calls are TRBV7-2 and TRBJ2-3; the D gene is possibly TRBD2 (6 bases). The CDR3 consists of 15 residues. Germline V gene lookup returns CDR1 SGHTA and CDR2 FQGNSA. The ends were cut back, 1 base at V and 0 bases at J, with 8 bases in the middle. The CDR3 DNA reads TGTGCCAGCAGCTTAGAAGGGACTAGCACAGATACGCAGTATTTT. It translates to CASSLEGTSTDTQYF. Complete variable domain (other parts from reference TRBV7-2 and TRBJ2-3): GAGVSQSPSNKVTEKGKDVELRCDPISGHTALYWYRQSLGQGLEFLIYFQGNSAPDKSGLPSDRFSAERTGGSVSTLTIQRTQQEDSAVYLCASSLEGTSTDTQYFGPGTRLTVL.

This sequence joins TRBV24-1 and TRBJ2-7; 10 bases align to TRBD1. The germline V gene encodes CDR1 KGHDR and CDR2 SFDVKD. This CDR3 contains 15 residues. The junction had 1 base not matched to a gene; V was cut back by 2 bases and J by 1 base. CDR3 loop: CATSDSGQGSYEQYF. Written as DNA, the CDR3 is TGTGCCACCAGTGATTCGGGACAGGGGTCCTACGAGCAGTACTTC.

V and J are TRBV28 and TRBJ1-1; 7 bases agree with TRBD1. The length of the CDR3 is 14 residues. J gave up 4 bases and V 3 bases, and 5 bases lay outside the gene matches. Germline-derived CDR1 and CDR2 are MDHEN and SYDVKM. As DNA, the CDR3 is TGTGCCAGCAGTTTTGACAGGGCGGGCACTGAAGCTTTCTTT. It codes for CASSFDRAGTEAFF.

This sequence joins TRBV28 and TRBJ1-6, with 10 bases identical to TRBD1. With V trimmed by 5 bases and J by 4 bases, 8 bases remained unmatched. The CDR3 sequence is 17 residues long. The germline gives CDR1 MDHEN, CDR2 SYDVKM. CDR3 sequence: CASSKPGQGPYNSPLHF. The CDR3 region has the DNA TGTGCCAGCAGTAAGCCGGGACAGGGGCCGTATAATTCACCCCTCCACTTT.

V usage is TRBV4-3 and J usage is TRBJ2-7; 9 bases map to TRBD1. Germline CDR1 is LGHNA and CDR2 is YSLEER. The ends lost 1 base at V and 7 bases at J; junction bases unmatched: 2. The CDR3 spans 13 residues. CDR3 residues: CASSQGDRVEQYF. CDR3 nucleotides: TGCGCCAGCAGCCAAGGGGACAGGGTTGAGCAGTACTTC.

This chain joins TRBV6-5 and TRBJ2-4, with 8 bases lining up with TRBD1. This CDR3 has 16 amino acids. CDR1 is MNHEY and CDR2 is SVGAGI in the germline V gene. The trim removed 2 bases at V and 3 bases at J, leaving 6 bases unmatched. CDR3 DNA sequence: TGTGCCAGCAGTTACCTCCGCGGGACAGGCAAAAACATTCAGTACTTC. It codes for CASSYLRGTGKNIQYF.

The chain recombines TRBV6-1 with TRBJ1-3, with TRBD1 as a possible D gene (6 bases). The germline V and J ends were trimmed by 0 bases and 1 base, with 13 bases remaining between them. The CDR3 runs to 17 residues. The V gene's germline CDR1 is MNHNS and CDR2 SASEGT. The CDR3 protein is CASSEAPGVLSGNTIYF. The CDR3 DNA is TGTGCCAGCAGTGAAGCTCCAGGGGTACTATCTGGAAACACCATATATTTT.

The V and J genes are TRBV5-6 and TRBJ1-2; possible D gene TRBD1, 6 bases. This CDR3 spans 17 amino acids. CDR1 and CDR2 from the germline V gene are SGHDT and YYEEEE. Trimming pared 4 bases from V and 8 bases from J, leaving 27 bases between. The chain's CDR3 is CASSRDWNGGIAEGYTF. CDR3 coding DNA: TGTGCCAGCAGCCGAGACTGGAACGGGGGCATCGCGGAGGGCTACACCTTC.

The V call is TRBV19, the J call TRBJ2-1, with TRBD2 identical over 7 bases. This CDR3 is built from 13 residues. Germline V gene data show CDR1 as LNHDA and CDR2 as SQIVND (reference sequence). The V gene end was trimmed by 5 bases and the J gene end by 3 bases; junction bases not matched to a gene: 1. The CDR3: CASSRDYYNEQFF. The CDR3 coding sequence is TGTGCCAGTAGTCGGGACTACTACAATGAGCAGTTCTTC. Complete variable domain (other parts from reference TRBV19 and TRBJ2-1): DGGITQSPKYLFRKEGQNVTLSCEQNLNHDAMYWYRQDPGQGLRLIYYSQIVNDFQKGDIAEGYSVSREKKESFPLTVTSAQKNPTAFYLCASSRDYYNEQFFGPGTRLTVL.

The gene calls are TRBV4-1 and TRBJ2-3, with D possibly being TRBD1 (5 bases). The germline V gene encodes CDR1 MGHRA and CDR2 YSYEKL. The CDR3 spans 17 residues. Between the trimmed V and J ends, which lost 4 bases and 6 bases, there was a span of 23 bases. The CDR3 region is CASSPPGRRQGIDTQYF. The CDR3 nucleotides are TGCGCCAGCAGCCCCCCTGGGCGTCGGCAGGGTATCGATACGCAGTATTTT.

The rearrangement uses TRBV14 and TRBJ1-2; D ambiguous. V lost 5 bases and J lost 3, with 13 bases in between. Germline lookup yields CDR1 SGHDN and CDR2 FVKESK. The CDR3 length is 14 residues. CDR3 sequence reads: CASSVRPGDYGYTF. For the CDR3, the DNA is TGTGCCAGCAGCGTCCGCCCGGGTGACTATGGCTACACCTTC.

This clone was recorded once. CDR3 sequence (DNA): TGTGCCAGCAGTCCTCCTGGGGGGGCGGGAAACACCATATATTTT. This encodes CASSPPGGAGNTIYF. V and J are TRBV28 and TRBJ1-3; a weak D match, TRBD1 (6 bases). The CDR3 is 15 residues long. Germline CDR1 and CDR2: MDHEN and SYDVKM. V lost 5 bases and J 4 bases, leaving 15 bases between the germline ends.